This T cell receptor (beta chain) originates from a study of early T cells in non-severe SARS-CoV-2 infection. V was shortened by 2 bases and J by 4 bases, with 6 bases between the two germline ends. The V gene's germline CDR1 is MNHEY and CDR2 SVGEGT. This CDR3 region has 12 residues. TCRdb re-called the 5' RACE reads through MiXCR, storing one row per CDR3 protein. The sample lists more than 25,000 distinct CDR3 sequences, 4.5% to 5.5% seen once, with 2.6% in the top ten. This clonotype was seen repeatedly, ten times or more. The sequencing sample was made of whole blood. The origin of this receptor is an adult who was a healthcare worker with PCR-confirmed SARS-CoV-2 infection or an uninfected control (not recorded which). The rearrangement links TRBV6-2 or TRBV6-3 to TRBJ2-7; D is uncertain. CDR3 region: CASSYPMYEQYF. The CDR3 DNA reads as TGTGCCAGCAGTTACCCTATGTACGAGCAGTACTTC.